A single sample is the source of the 28 T cell receptor beta chains below, sequenced in a study of blood T cell dynamics during melanoma immunotherapy (TCRdb year 2020). Preparation of the library involved the immunoSEQ multiplex PCR assay. TCRdb retrieved this table from immuneACCESS and kept in-frame rearrangements only. Not all clones are present; in checked studies, unresolved V genes account for under half, and no reason is known for the remainder. This sample lists roughly 10,000 clones; 85% to 90% were detected once. The ten largest make up over 8% of the sample. Per the publication, the time point label means: pre-treatment baseline. The material sequenced was blood, taken from a patient treated with checkpoint blockade. The origin of the receptors is a human donor with melanoma.

The chain couples TRBV6-5 to TRBJ2-2, with 10 positions matching TRBD2. Germline trimming cut 7 bases from V and 1 base from J; bases unmatched to any gene: 3. The CDR3 is made up of 15 amino acids. Germline values: CDR1 MNHEY, CDR2 SVGAGI. CDR3 coding DNA: TGTGCCAGCAATGTAGCGGGAGGGAACACCGGGGAGCTGTTTTTT. Translation gives CASNVAGGNTGELFF.

Here the CDR3 reads CASSLTGELFF. In nucleotides, the CDR3 is TGTGCCAGCAGCCTCACCGGGGAGCTGTTTTTT. This chain links TRBV6-6 with TRBJ2-2; no reliable D call. Germline CDR1 is MNHNY and CDR2 is SVGAGI (reference sequence). This CDR3 region has 11 residues. V was clipped by 6 bases and J by 4 bases, with 3 bases between them.

Only one count was recorded for this clone. The V gene is TRBV20-1, the J gene TRBJ1-2; TRBD1 matches 7 bases. The CDR3 has 11 residues. The V and J ends lost 3 bases and 8 bases, in that order; junction bases with no gene match: 3. The germline V gene encodes CDR1 DFQATT and CDR2 SNEGSKA (reference sequence). The CDR3 loop reads CSASTGVGYTF. In DNA, the CDR3 is TGCAGTGCTAGCACAGGGGTCGGCTACACCTTC.

The chain carries TRBV4-1 and TRBJ2-7, with D possibly being TRBD2 (6 bases). Germline values: CDR1 MGHRA, CDR2 YSYEKL. This CDR3 is 17 amino acids long. V was pared by 2 bases and J by 4 bases, with 21 bases between. CDR3 in amino acids: CASSQSLTGGRSYEQYF. The CDR3 bases are TGCGCCAGCAGCCAATCCCTAACTGGAGGGAGGTCGTACGAGCAGTACTTC.

This clone appeared a few times. The CDR3 region is CASSQEGYEQYF. The CDR3 coding sequence is TGTGCCAGCAGCCAAGAGGGATACGAGCAGTACTTC. This chain uses TRBV5-5 with TRBJ2-7; maybe TRBD2 (5 bases). Trimming removed 4 bases from V and 4 bases from J, with 9 bases in between. Looked up from germline, CDR1 is SGHKS and CDR2 is YYEKEE (reference sequence). This CDR3 is built from 12 residues.

The CDR3 protein is CASSPDVAGVFTDTQYF. CDR3 bases: TGTGCCAGCAGTCCCGATGTAGCGGGAGTGTTCACAGATACGCAGTATTTT. The chain couples TRBV27 to TRBJ2-3; 9 nucleotides align to TRBD2. Germline V gene lookup returns CDR1 MNHEY and CDR2 SMNVEV (reference sequence). V was pared by 5 bases and J by 2 bases, with 11 bases of the junction left unmatched. This CDR3 has 17 residues.

The chain uses TRBV28 and TRBJ1-2, with D maybe TRBD1 (5 bases). The CDR3 is made up of 17 amino acids. The germline CDR1 and CDR2 sequences are MDHEN and SYDVKM. Trimming took 2 bases from V and 4 from J, leaving 20 bases between them. Written as DNA, the CDR3 is TGTGCCAGCAGTTTAACGGTTGGGGCAGGGTCGGTCTATGGCTACACCTTC. Residues: CASSLTVGAGSVYGYTF.

J is TRBJ1-2 and V is TRBV11-2, with a weak D call TRBD1 (6 bases). CDR1 SGHAT and CDR2 FQNNGV come from the germline V gene. V lost 2 bases to trimming and J lost 6 bases, with 19 bases between them. The CDR3 loop spans 16 amino acids. CDR3 bases: TGTGCCAGCAGCTTAAACAGGGTTCCCTCGAGAGATGGCTACACCTTC. Its protein is CASSLNRVPSRDGYTF.

The gene calls are TRBV11-3 and TRBJ2-5, with 13 bases lining up with TRBD2. The CDR3 totals 16 residues. Germline CDR1 reads SGHNT; CDR2 reads YENEEA. J gave up 1 base and V 5 bases, and 4 bases lay outside the gene matches. As DNA, the CDR3 is TGTGCCAGCAGCCCAGGACTAGCGGGGGTCCAAGAGACCCAGTACTTC. Protein: CASSPGLAGVQETQYF.

The rearrangement uses TRBV11-1 and TRBJ1-1; D is ambiguous. V was cut by 5 bases and J by 11 bases, with 9 bases left in between. CDR3 length: 10 residues. CDR1 and CDR2 from the germline V gene are SGHAT and FQDESV (reference sequence). The CDR3 protein is CASSRKGAFF. In DNA form, the CDR3 reads TGTGCCAGCAGCCGTAAAGGGGCTTTCTTT.

This CDR3 is CASSLVAGVAGELFF. The CDR3 nucleotides read TGTGCCAGCAGCTTGGTGGCAGGGGTTGCCGGGGAGCTGTTTTTT. The chain has TRBV5-6 and TRBJ2-2, with D maybe TRBD1 (6 bases). CDR3 length: 15 residues. V lost 0 bases and J lost 6, with 12 bases in between. Germline V CDR1 and CDR2: SGHDT, YYEEEE.

The J gene is TRBJ2-5, the V gene TRBV28, with TRBD1 matching 10 bases. This CDR3 region has 16 residues. J gave up 5 bases and V 4 bases, and 10 bases lay outside the gene matches. From germline, CDR1 is MDHEN and CDR2 SYDVKM. CDR3 protein: CASSSATGTGEETQYF. The CDR3 DNA sequence: TGTGCCAGCAGTTCTGCTACCGGGACAGGGGAGGAGACCCAGTACTTC.

The gene calls are TRBV4-1 and TRBJ1-2; TRBD1 might be the D (5 bases). Germline values: CDR1 MGHRA, CDR2 YSYEKL. V was clipped by 0 bases and J by 2 bases, with 7 bases between them. The CDR3 is made up of 14 amino acids. The CDR3 reads CASSQEQANYGYTF. The CDR3 nucleotides read TGCGCCAGCAGCCAAGAACAGGCGAACTATGGCTACACCTTC.

The chain couples TRBV4-2 to TRBJ1-5; D unclear. V was shortened by 0 bases and J by 0 bases, with 6 bases between the two germline ends. Germline V gene sequence: CDR1 LGHNA, CDR2 YNFKEQ. The CDR3 is made up of 15 amino acids. CDR3 loop: CASSQDRYSNQPQHF. The CDR3 nucleotides read TGTGCCAGCAGCCAAGATCGGTATAGCAATCAGCCCCAGCATTTT.

This chain links TRBV5-1 with TRBJ2-1, with 8 bases identical to TRBD1. The germline V gene has CDR1 SGHRS and CDR2 YFSETQ. V lost 5 bases, J lost 5 bases, and 9 bases stayed unmatched. This CDR3 is 15 amino acids long. The CDR3: CASRPRTGNNNEQFF. The DNA of the CDR3 is TGCGCCAGCAGACCCCGGACAGGGAACAACAATGAGCAGTTCTTC.

The gene calls are TRBV6-5 and TRBJ1-5, with D unclear. CDR3 length: 13 amino acids. V was cut by 6 bases and J by 3 bases, with 9 bases left in between. Germline V gene lookup returns CDR1 MNHEY and CDR2 SVGAGI. CDR3 bases: TGTGCCAGCAGCCGGGCCCACAATCAGCCCCAGCATTTT. The encoded protein is CASSRAHNQPQHF.

The chain has TRBV7-8 and TRBJ1-1; D unresolved. Looked up from germline, CDR1 is SGHVS and CDR2 is FQNEAQ. The V end was cut by 7 bases, the J end by 5 bases, with 11 bases between. This CDR3 is built from 12 residues. The CDR3: CASNSRPTEAFF. The CDR3 nucleotides are TGTGCCAGCAACAGCAGACCGACTGAAGCTTTCTTT.

The chain couples TRBV5-1 to TRBJ2-1, with TRBD2 matching over 12 bases. Germline CDR1 SGHRS, CDR2 YFSETQ. J lost 3 bases, V lost 6 bases, and 10 bases had no gene match. The CDR3 loop spans 17 amino acids. This CDR3 is CASTYAGLAGVYNEQFF. CDR3 DNA: TGCGCCAGCACCTACGCGGGACTAGCGGGCGTCTACAATGAGCAGTTCTTC.

The chain has TRBV2 and TRBJ1-4; D unresolved. V lost 3 bases and J 1 base, leaving 12 bases between the germline ends. CDR3 length: 16 amino acids. Germline V gives CDR1 SNHLY, CDR2 FYNNEI. CDR3 loop: CASSENGWVTNEKLFF. The CDR3 coding sequence is TGTGCCAGCAGTGAGAACGGATGGGTAACTAATGAAAAACTGTTTTTT.

In DNA form, the CDR3 reads TGTGCCAGTAGTATGGGGGGCAGTCGTACGAACACCGGGGAGCTGTTTTTT. Its protein is CASSMGGSRTNTGELFF. The chain carries TRBV19 and TRBJ2-2; either TRBD1 or TRBD2 may fit D (6 bases each). This CDR3 is 17 amino acids long. The V gene's germline CDR1 is LNHDA and CDR2 SQIVND (reference sequence). Deletions cut 3 bases from V and 0 bases from J, with 14 bases between.

The chain recombines TRBV7-9 with TRBJ1-2; 8 bases line up with TRBD1. Trimming cost V 4 bases and J 9 bases; bases outside gene matches: 16. The CDR3 has 16 amino acids. Germline V gene sequence: CDR1 SEHNR, CDR2 FQNEAQ (reference sequence). The CDR3 nucleotides read TGTGCCAGCAGCTCGACCTCCCTAGGACAGGGTGGGAGCTACACCTTC. Protein: CASSSTSLGQGGSYTF.

The chain is built from TRBV5-1 and TRBJ2-5, with TRBD1 matching 12 bases. Germline assignment: CDR1 SGHRS and CDR2 YFSETQ. Trimming cost V 4 bases and J 5 bases; bases outside gene matches: 6. This CDR3 spans 15 amino acids. CDR3 nucleotides: TGCGCCAGCAGCATCGGGACAGGGGGCGTGGAGACCCAGTACTTC. Protein product: CASSIGTGGVETQYF.

This clone has more than one count but fewer than ten. The chain recombines TRBV6-1 with TRBJ2-5; TRBD2 matches 12 bases. The CDR3 extends over 15 amino acids. The ends lost 2 bases at V and 4 bases at J; junction bases unmatched: 2. Germline lookup yields CDR1 MNHNS and CDR2 SASEGT. This chain's CDR3 is CASSELAGGPETQYF. The CDR3 DNA reads TGTGCCAGCAGTGAACTAGCGGGGGGGCCAGAGACCCAGTACTTC.

This clone was observed a single time. The genes are TRBV7-9 and TRBJ2-2, with a tentative D call TRBD2 (6 bases). This CDR3 has 13 amino acids. Trimming took 3 bases from V and 4 from J, leaving 6 bases between them. The germline V gene encodes CDR1 SEHNR and CDR2 FQNEAQ (reference sequence). For the CDR3, the DNA is TGTGCCAGCAGCTTCGGGGGCACCGGGGAGCTGTTTTTT. It encodes CASSFGGTGELFF. The full variable domain, in which reference TRBV7-9 and TRBJ2-2 provide the parts outside the CDR3, is DTGVSQNPRHKITKRGQNVTFRCDPISEHNRLYWYRQTLGQGPEFLTYFQNEAQLEKSRLLSDRFSAERPKGSFSTLEIQRTEQGDSAMYLCASSFGGTGELFFGEGSRLTVL.

V gene TRBV6-1 combines with J gene TRBJ2-5; TRBD1 or TRBD2 may be the D gene (5 bases each). There are 15 residues in the CDR3. Germline V lookup: CDR1 MNHNS, CDR2 SASEGT. The V end lost 0 bases, the J end lost 4 bases, and 12 bases lay between the germline ends. Here the CDR3 reads CASSEAGSGGETQYF. The CDR3 coding sequence is TGTGCCAGCAGTGAAGCGGGCAGTGGGGGAGAGACCCAGTACTTC.

This clone appeared a single time. This chain connects TRBV28 to TRBJ2-5, with 11 positions matching TRBD1. Near its end, the DNA agrees better with TRBJ2-7, so the J call may be wrong. The germline CDR1 and CDR2 sequences are MDHEN and SYDVKM. The CDR3 covers 15 residues. In DNA, the CDR3 is TGTGCCAGCAGACCGGCCGGGACAGGGGGGTACGAGCAGTACTTC. Translated: CASRPAGTGGYEQYF.

The chain couples TRBV5-1 to TRBJ2-5; no firm D call. Trimming left V 2 bases short and J 5 bases short, with 10 bases between. CDR3 length equals 13 residues. The V gene's germline CDR1 is SGHRS and CDR2 YFSETQ. The CDR3 DNA follows: TGCGCCAGCAGCTTAGACAATCGGGAGACCCAGTACTTC. It specifies CASSLDNRETQYF. The full variable domain, in which reference TRBV5-1 and TRBJ2-5 provide the parts outside the CDR3, is KAGVTQTPRYLIKTRGQQVTLSCSPISGHRSVSWYQQTPGQGLQFLFEYFSETQRNKGNFPGRFSGRQFSNSRSEMNVSTLELGDSALYLCASSLDNRETQYFGPGTRLLVL.

The genes are TRBV6-1 and TRBJ1-5, with a tentative D call TRBD1 (6 bases). CDR1 MNHNS and CDR2 SASEGT come from the germline V gene. V was pared by 8 bases and J by 6 bases, with 11 bases between. CDR3 size: 12 residues. Here the CDR3 reads CASRGPGQPQHF. The CDR3 region has the DNA TGTGCCAGCCGGGGGCCTGGTCAGCCCCAGCATTTT.